Below, one T cell receptor beta chain is given with its context. Its antigen is currently unknown. The PCR contained 60 Vbeta and 13 Jbeta primers. Clones were sequenced by immunoSEQ multiplex PCR, and TCRdb holds only the in-frame ones, with some missing. The sample carries 150,000 to 200,000 clones, 81% recorded once. V was pared by 3 bases and J by 1 base, with 9 bases between. In germline, CDR1 is LNHDA, CDR2 SQIVND (reference sequence). This CDR3 is 14 amino acids long. This sample is part of a study of cytomegalovirus exposure and HLA in healthy donors. Study results and caveats: It was reported that the classifier diagnosed cytomegalovirus status with high specificity and sensitivity in both the original and validation cohorts.

The sample taken for sequencing was PBMCs. The sequence derives from a woman aged 30 to 39 in good health and CMV-seronegative. The J gene is TRBJ1-1, the V gene TRBV19, with D maybe TRBD1 (6 bases). CDR3 sequence: CASSIGQKNTEAFF. CDR3 DNA: TGTGCCAGTAGTATCGGACAGAAGAACACTGAAGCTTTCTTT.